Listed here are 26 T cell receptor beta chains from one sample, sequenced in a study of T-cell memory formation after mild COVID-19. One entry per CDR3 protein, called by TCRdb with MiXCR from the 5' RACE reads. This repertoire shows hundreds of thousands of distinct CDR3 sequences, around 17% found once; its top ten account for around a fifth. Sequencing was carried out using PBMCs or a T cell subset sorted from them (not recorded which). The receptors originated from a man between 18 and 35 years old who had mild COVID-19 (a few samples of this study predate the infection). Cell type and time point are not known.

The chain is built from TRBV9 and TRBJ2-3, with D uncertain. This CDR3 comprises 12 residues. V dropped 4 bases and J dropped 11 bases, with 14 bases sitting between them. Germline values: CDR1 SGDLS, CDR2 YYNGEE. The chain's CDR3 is CASSRTTTRQYF. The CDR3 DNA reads TGTGCCAGCAGCCGTACTACGACAAGGCAGTATTTT.

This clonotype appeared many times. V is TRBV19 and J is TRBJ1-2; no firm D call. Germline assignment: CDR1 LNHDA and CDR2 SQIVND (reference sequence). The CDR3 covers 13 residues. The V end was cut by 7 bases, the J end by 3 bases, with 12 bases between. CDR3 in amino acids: CASTPDEYYGYTF. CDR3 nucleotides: TGTGCCAGTACCCCAGACGAATACTATGGCTACACCTTC.

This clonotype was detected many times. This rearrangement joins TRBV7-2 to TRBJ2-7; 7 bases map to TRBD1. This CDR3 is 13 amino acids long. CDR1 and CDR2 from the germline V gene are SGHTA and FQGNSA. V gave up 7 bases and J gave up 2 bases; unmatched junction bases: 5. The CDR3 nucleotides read TGTGCCAGCAACCGGGGACAGACCTACGAGCAGTACTTC. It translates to CASNRGQTYEQYF.

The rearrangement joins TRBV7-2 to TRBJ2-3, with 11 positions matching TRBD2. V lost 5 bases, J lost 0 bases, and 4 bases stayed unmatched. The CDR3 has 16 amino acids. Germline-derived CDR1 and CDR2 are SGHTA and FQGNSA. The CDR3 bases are TGTGCCAGCAGCCCGACTAGCGGGGCTAGCACAGATACGCAGTATTTT. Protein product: CASSPTSGASTDTQYF.

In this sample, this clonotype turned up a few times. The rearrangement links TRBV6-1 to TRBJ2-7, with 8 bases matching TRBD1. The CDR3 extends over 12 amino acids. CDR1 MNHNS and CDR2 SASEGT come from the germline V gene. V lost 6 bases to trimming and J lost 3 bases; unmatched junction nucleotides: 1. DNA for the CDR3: TGTGCCAGCAGCGGACAGGGCTACGAGCAGTACGTC. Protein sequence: CASSGQGYEQYV.

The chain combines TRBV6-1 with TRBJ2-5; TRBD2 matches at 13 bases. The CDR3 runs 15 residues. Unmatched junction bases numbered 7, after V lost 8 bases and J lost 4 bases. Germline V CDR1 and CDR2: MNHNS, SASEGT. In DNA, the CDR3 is TGTGCCAGCGCACTAGCGGGGGGGCTCGGAGAGACCCAGTACTTC. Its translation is CASALAGGLGETQYF.

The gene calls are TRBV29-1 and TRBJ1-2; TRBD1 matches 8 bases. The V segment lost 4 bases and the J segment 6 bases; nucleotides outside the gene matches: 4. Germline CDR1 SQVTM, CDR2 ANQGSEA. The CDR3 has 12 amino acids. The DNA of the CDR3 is TGCAGCGTTGGGGGACAGGCTCATGGCTACACCTTC. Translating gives CSVGGQAHGYTF.

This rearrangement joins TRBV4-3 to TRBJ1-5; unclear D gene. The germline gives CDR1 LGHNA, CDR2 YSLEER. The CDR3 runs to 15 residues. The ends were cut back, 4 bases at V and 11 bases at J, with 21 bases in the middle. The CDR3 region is CASSPRHPGPETQHF. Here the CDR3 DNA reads TGCGCCAGCAGCCCGAGACACCCCGGCCCGGAGACCCAGCATTTT.

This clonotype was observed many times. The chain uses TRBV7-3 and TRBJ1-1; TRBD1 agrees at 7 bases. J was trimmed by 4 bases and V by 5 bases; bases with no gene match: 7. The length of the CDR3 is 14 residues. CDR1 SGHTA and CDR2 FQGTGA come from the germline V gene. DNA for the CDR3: TGTGCCAGCAGCCCCCAGGGGGTCAGCACTGAAGCTTTCTTT. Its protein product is CASSPQGVSTEAFF.

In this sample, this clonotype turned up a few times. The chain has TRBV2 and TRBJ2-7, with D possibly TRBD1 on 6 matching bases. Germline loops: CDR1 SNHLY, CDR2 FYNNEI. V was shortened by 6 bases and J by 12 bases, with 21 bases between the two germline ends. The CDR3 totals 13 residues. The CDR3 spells CASSREETGNWYV. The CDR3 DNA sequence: TGTGCCAGCAGCCGCGAGGAAACAGGGAACTGGTACGTC.

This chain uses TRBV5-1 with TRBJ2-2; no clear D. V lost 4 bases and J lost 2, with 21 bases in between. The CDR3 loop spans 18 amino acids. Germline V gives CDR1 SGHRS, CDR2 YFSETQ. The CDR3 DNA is TGCGCCAGCAGCGTAAGTGTGGGCCGGGTCTCAAACACCGGGGAGCTGTTTTTT. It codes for CASSVSVGRVSNTGELFF.

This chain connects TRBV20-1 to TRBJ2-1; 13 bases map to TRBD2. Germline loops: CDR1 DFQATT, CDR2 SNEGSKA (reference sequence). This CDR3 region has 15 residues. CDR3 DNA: TGCAGCCGCCTGGGACTAGCGGGGCCTAGGGATGAGCAGTTCTTC. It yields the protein CSRLGLAGPRDEQFF.

The CDR3 is CASSERAEDQPQHF. As DNA, the CDR3 is TGTGCCAGCAGTGAACGGGCAGAAGATCAGCCCCAGCATTTT. V gene TRBV2 combines with J gene TRBJ1-5; D not certain. Trimming cost V 2 bases and J 5 bases, with 10 bases left between them. Germline V gene data show CDR1 as SNHLY and CDR2 as FYNNEI. The CDR3 extends over 14 amino acids.

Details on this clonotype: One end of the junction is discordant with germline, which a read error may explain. Here the CDR3 DNA reads TGTGCCAGCAGGAGGGGAGCTAACTCTGGCTACACCTTC. Its translation is CASRRGANSGYTF. J is TRBJ1-2 and V is TRBV12-3 or TRBV12-4, with D perhaps matching TRBD1 (5 bases). The CDR3 spans 13 residues.

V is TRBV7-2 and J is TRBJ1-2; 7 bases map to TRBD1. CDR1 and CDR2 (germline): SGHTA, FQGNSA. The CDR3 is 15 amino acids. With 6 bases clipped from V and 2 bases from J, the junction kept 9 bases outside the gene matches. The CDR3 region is CASSPSGRGNYGYTF. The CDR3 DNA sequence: TGTGCCAGCAGTCCTAGTGGCAGGGGGAACTATGGCTACACCTTC.

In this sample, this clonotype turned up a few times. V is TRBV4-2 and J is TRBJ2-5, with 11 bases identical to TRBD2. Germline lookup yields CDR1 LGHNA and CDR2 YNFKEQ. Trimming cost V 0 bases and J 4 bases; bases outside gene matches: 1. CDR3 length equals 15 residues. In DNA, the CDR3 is TGTGCCAGCAGCCAAGATCTAGCGGGGGGAGAGACCCAGTACTTC. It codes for CASSQDLAGGETQYF.

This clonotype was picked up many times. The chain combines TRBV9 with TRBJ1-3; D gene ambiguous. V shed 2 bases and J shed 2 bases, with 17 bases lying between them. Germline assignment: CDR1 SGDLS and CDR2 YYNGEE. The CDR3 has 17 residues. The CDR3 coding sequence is TGTGCCAGCAGCGTGTCTTCGGTTGGGCAGACTGGAAACACCATATATTTT. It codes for CASSVSSVGQTGNTIYF.

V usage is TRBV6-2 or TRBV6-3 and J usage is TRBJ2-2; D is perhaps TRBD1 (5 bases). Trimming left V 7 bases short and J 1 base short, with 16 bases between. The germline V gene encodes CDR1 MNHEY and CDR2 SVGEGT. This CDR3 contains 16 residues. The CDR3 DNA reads TGTGCCAGCACCCTCCAGTCAGGGAAGAACACCGGGGAGCTGTTTTTT. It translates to CASTLQSGKNTGELFF.

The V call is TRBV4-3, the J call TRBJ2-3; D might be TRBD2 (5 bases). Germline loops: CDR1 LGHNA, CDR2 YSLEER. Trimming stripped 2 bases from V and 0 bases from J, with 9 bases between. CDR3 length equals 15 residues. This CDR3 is CASSQLSGSTDTQYF. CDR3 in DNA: TGCGCCAGCAGCCAACTCAGCGGCAGCACAGATACGCAGTATTTT.

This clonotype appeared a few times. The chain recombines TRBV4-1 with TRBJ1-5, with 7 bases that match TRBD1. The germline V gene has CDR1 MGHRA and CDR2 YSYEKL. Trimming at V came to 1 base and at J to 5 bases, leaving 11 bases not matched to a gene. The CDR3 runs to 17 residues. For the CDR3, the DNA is TGCGCCAGCAGCCAAGGGGAACAGGGGAGGATAGATCAGCCCCAGCATTTT. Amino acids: CASSQGEQGRIDQPQHF.

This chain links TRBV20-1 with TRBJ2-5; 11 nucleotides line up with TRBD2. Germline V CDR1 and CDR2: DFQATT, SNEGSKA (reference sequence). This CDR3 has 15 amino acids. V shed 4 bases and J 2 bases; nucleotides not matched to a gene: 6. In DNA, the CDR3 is TGCAGTGCTATCTCGACTAGCGGGGCGCAAGAGACCCAGTACTTC. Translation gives CSAISTSGAQETQYF.

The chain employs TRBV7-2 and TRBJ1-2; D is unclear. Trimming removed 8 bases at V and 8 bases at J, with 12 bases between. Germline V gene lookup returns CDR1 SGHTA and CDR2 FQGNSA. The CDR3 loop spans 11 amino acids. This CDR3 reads CASYVFWGYTF. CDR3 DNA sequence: TGTGCCAGCTACGTTTTTTGGGGCTACACCTTC.

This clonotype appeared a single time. CDR3: CSASLGSEQYV. The DNA of the CDR3 is TGCAGTGCTAGCTTGGGAAGCGAGCAGTACGTC. The chain joins TRBV20-1 to TRBJ2-7; D call uncertain. The CDR3 extends over 11 amino acids. CDR1 is DFQATT, CDR2 SNEGSKA, per germline (reference sequence). V was pared by 3 bases and J by 6 bases, with 9 bases between.

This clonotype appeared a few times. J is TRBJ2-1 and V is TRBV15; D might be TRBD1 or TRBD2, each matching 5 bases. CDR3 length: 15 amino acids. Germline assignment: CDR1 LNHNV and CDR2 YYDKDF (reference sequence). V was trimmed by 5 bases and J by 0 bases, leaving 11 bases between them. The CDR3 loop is CATSRGESSYNEQFF. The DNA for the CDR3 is TGTGCCACCAGCCGGGGCGAGAGCTCCTACAATGAGCAGTTCTTC.

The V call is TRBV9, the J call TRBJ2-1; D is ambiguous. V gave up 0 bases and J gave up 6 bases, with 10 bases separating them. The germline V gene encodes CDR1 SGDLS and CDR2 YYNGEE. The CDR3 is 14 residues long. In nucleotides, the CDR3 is TGTGCCAGCAGCGTAGGTGGACGAGGCAATGAGCAGTTCTTC. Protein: CASSVGGRGNEQFF.

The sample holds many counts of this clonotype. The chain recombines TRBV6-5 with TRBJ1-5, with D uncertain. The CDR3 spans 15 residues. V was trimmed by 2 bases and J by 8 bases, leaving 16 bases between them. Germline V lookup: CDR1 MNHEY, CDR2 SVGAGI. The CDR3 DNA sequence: TGTGCCAGCAGTTACGGGCCCCCTAGCCTCGAGCCCCAGCATTTT. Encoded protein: CASSYGPPSLEPQHF.